The entry below gives a single T cell receptor (beta chain) sequence along with its context. Its specificity is not known. These data are taken from a study of shared clonotypes between healthy human individuals. Sequencing used immunoSEQ multiplex PCR; TCRdb keeps in-frame clones, though not all of them. The sample lists a few million clones, around 95% seen once, with around 0.13% in the top ten. J was trimmed by 8 bases and V by 1 base; bases with no gene match: 6. Germline V gene data show CDR1 as SGDLS and CDR2 as YYNGEE. This CDR3 spans 15 amino acids. Whole-study findings and limits: For naive CD4 cells, roughly 5% of clonotypes were shared across a handful of donors. Rarefaction indicated that sorted-subset sequencing remained incomplete although depth was large.

The specimen was naive CD4+ T cells sorted from blood. Subset in this sample: CD45RA+ positively selected. V usage is TRBV9 and J usage is TRBJ1-6, with 7 positions matching TRBD1. The receptor was isolated from a man in his late teens or twenties in good health. This chain's CDR3 is CASSVTGVTYSPLHF. Written as DNA, the CDR3 is TGTGCCAGCAGCGTAACAGGGGTAACCTATTCACCCCTCCACTTT.